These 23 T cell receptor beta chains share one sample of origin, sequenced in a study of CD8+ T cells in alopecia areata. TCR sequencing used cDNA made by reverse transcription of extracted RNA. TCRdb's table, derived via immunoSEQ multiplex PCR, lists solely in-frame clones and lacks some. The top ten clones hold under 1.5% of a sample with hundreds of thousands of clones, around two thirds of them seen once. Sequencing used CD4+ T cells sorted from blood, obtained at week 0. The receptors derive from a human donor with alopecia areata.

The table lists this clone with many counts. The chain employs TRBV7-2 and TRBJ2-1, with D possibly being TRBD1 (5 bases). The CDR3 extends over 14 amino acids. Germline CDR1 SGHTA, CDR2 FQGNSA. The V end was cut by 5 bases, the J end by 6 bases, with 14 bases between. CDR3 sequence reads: CASSPRQPINEQFF. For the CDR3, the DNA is TGTGCCAGCAGCCCTCGACAGCCGATCAATGAGCAGTTCTTC.

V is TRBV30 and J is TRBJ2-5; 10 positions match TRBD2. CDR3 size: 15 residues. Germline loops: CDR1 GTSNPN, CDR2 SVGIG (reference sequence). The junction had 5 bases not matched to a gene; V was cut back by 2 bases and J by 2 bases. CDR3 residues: CAWSLTSGSQETQYF. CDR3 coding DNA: TGTGCCTGGAGTCTGACTAGCGGGTCGCAAGAGACCCAGTACTTC.

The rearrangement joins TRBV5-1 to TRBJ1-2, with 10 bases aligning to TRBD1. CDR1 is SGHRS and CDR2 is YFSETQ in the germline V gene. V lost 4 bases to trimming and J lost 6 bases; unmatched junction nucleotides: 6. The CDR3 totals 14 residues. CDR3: CASSPTGQGHGYTF. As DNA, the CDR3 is TGCGCCAGCAGCCCGACGGGACAGGGGCATGGCTACACCTTC.

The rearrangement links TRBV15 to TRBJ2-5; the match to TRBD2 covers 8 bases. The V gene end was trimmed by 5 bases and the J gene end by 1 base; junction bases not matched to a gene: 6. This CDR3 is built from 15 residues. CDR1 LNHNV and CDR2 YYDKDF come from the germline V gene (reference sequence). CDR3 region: CATSQERGSQETQYF. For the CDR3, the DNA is TGTGCCACCAGCCAGGAGCGGGGGAGCCAAGAGACCCAGTACTTC.

The CDR3 DNA is TGTGCCACCAGGGGGGGAGAGGAGACCCAGTACTTC. Amino acids: CATRGGEETQYF. The V call is TRBV15, the J call TRBJ2-5; D may be TRBD2 (6 bases). CDR3 length: 12 residues. V lost 6 bases, J lost 5 bases, and 10 bases lay in between. Looked up from germline, CDR1 is LNHNV and CDR2 is YYDKDF (reference sequence).

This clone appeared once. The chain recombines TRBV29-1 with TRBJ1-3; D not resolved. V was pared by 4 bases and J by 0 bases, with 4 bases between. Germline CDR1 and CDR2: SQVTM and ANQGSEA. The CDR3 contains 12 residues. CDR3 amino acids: CSVAVSGNTIYF. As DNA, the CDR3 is TGCAGCGTTGCGGTCTCTGGAAACACCATATATTTT.

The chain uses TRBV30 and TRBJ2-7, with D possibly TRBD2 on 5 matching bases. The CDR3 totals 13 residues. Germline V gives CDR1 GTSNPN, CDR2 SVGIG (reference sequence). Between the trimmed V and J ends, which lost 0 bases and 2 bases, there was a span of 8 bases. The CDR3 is CAWSVPGAYEQYF. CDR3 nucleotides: TGTGCCTGGAGTGTACCCGGGGCCTACGAGCAGTACTTC.

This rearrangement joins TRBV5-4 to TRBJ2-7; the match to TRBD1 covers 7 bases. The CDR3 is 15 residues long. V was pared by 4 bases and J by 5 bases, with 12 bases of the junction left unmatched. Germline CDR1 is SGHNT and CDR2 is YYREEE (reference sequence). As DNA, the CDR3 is TGTGCCAGCAGCCGTAACCGGGACAGAGGGAACGAGCAGTACTTC. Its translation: CASSRNRDRGNEQYF.

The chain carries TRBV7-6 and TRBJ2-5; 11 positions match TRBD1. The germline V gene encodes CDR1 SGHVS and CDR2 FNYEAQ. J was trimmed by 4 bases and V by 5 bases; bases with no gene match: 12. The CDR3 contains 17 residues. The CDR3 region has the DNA TGTGCCAGCAGCCCTTTGACCGGGACAGGGGGAGCAGAGACCCAGTACTTC. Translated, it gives CASSPLTGTGGAETQYF.

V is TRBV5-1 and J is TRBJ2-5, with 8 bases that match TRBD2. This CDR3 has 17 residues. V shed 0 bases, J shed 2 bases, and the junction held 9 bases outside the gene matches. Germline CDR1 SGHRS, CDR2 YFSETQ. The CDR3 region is CASSLAAGGARQETQYF. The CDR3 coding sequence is TGCGCCAGCAGCTTGGCCGCCGGGGGGGCCCGTCAAGAGACCCAGTACTTC.

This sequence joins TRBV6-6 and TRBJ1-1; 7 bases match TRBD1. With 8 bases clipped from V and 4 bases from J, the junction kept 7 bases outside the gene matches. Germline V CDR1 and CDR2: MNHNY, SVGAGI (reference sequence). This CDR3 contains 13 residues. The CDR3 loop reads CASDSKGATEAFF. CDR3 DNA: TGTGCCAGCGATTCAAAGGGGGCCACTGAAGCTTTCTTT.

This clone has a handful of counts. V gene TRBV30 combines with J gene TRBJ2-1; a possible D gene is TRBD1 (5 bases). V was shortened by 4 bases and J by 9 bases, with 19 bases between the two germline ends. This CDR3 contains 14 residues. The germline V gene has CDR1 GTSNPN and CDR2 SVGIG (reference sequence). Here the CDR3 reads CAWNRGLNPSEQFF. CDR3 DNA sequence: TGTGCCTGGAATAGGGGTTTAAATCCCAGTGAGCAGTTCTTC.

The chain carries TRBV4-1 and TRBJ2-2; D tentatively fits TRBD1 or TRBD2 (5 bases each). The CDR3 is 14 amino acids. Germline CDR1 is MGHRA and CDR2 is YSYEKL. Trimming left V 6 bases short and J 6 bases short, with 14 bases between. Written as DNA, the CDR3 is TGCGCCAGCAGTCACAGGTTTAGCGCCGGGGAGCTGTTTTTT. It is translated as CASSHRFSAGELFF.

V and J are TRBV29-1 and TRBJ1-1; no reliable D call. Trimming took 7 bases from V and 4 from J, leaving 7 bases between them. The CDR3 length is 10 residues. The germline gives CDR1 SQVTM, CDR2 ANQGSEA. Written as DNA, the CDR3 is TGCAGCGCCAAGACCACTGAAGCTTTCTTT. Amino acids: CSAKTTEAFF.

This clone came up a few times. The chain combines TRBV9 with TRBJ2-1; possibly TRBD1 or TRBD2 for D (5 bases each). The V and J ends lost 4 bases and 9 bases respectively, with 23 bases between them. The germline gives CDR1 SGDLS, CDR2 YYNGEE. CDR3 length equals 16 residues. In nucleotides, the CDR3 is TGTGCCAGCAGCTCTATCCCCGGGACGCGCAACGTTGAGCAGTTCTTC. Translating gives CASSSIPGTRNVEQFF.

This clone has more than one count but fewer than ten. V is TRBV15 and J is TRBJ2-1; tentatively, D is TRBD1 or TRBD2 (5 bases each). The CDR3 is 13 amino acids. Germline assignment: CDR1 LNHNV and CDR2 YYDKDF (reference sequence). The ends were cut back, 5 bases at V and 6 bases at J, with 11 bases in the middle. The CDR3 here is CATSFPGPNEQFF. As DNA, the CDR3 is TGTGCCACCAGCTTCCCGGGACCCAATGAGCAGTTCTTC.

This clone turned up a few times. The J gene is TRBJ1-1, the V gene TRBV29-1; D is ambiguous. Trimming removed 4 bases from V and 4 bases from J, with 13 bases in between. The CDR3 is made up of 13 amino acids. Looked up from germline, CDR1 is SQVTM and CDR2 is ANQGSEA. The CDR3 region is CSVGEQPGTEAFF. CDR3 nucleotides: TGCAGCGTTGGAGAACAGCCCGGCACTGAAGCTTTCTTT.

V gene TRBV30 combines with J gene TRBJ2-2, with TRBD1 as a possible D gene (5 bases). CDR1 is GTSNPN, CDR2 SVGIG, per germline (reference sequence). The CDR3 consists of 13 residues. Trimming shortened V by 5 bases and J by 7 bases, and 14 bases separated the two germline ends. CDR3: CAWSSGWHGELFF. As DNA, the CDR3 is TGTGCCTGGTCTTCAGGGTGGCACGGGGAGCTGTTTTTT.

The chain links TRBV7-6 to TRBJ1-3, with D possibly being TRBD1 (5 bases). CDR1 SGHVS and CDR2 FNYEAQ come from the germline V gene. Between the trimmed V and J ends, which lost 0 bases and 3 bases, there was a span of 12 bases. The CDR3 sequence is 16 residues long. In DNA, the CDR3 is TGTGCCAGCAGCTTAGCGCCACGGGGCTTTGGAAACACCATATATTTT. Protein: CASSLAPRGFGNTIYF.

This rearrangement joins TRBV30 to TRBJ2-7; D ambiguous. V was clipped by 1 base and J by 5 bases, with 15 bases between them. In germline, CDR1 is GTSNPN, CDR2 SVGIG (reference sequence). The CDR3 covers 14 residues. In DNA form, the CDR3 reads TGTGCCTGGAGTGAAGACTGGAGAAACAACGAGCAGTACTTC. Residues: CAWSEDWRNNEQYF.

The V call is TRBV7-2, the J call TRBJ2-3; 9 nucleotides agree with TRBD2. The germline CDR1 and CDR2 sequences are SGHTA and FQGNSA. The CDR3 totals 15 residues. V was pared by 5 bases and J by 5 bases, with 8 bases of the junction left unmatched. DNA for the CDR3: TGTGCCAGCAGCCTCCTCGGCGGGGGGGGAGATACGCAGTATTTT. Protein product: CASSLLGGGGDTQYF.

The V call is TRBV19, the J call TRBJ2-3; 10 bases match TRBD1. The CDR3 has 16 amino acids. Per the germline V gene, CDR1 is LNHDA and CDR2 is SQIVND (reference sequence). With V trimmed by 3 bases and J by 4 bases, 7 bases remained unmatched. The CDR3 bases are TGTGCCAGTAGTATGACAGGGGGCTCGGTGGCAGATACGCAGTATTTT. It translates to CASSMTGGSVADTQYF.

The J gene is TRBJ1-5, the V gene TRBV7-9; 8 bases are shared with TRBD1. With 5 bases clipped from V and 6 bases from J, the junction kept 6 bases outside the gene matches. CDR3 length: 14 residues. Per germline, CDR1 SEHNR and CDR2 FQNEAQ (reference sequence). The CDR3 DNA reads TGTGCCAGCAGCCCGGACAGGGATCCTCAGCCCCAGCATTTT. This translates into CASSPDRDPQPQHF.